The present TCR beta chain was sequenced within a study of T cells in Graves' hyperthyroidism and ophthalmopathy. Looking at the study overall: Any treatment followed the collection of peripheral blood at initial diagnosis. Overall study results and limits: Blood also carried most thyroid clonotypes expanded above 0.001.

This CDR3 comprises 14 residues. Trimming removed 5 bases at V and 5 bases at J, with 13 bases between. If no ophthalmopathy progression occurred within 18 months, Graves' hyperthyroidism was stable. The hyperthyroidism patients had all been newly diagnosed, and their disease duration was under 2 months. Their ages ranged from 18 to 65 years. This clonotype was seen a handful of times. The antigen is undetermined. The investigators amplified TCR beta CDR3 regions from RNA transcripts. HTBI primers were used for first-round RT-PCR of the TCR CDR3. A single record per CDR3 protein comes from TCRdb applying MiXCR to the multiplex PCR reads. In the table there are about 400,000 distinct CDR3 sequences, approximately 15% of which are singletons.

The chain combines TRBV12-3 or TRBV12-4 with TRBJ2-1; the D is unclear. The receptor comes from a woman aged 18-30 years with Graves' hyperthyroidism. Sample: blood. DNA for the CDR3: TGTGCCAGCAGTACGCGCCGGGCTGACAATGAGCAGTTCTTC. Its protein is CASSTRRADNEQFF.